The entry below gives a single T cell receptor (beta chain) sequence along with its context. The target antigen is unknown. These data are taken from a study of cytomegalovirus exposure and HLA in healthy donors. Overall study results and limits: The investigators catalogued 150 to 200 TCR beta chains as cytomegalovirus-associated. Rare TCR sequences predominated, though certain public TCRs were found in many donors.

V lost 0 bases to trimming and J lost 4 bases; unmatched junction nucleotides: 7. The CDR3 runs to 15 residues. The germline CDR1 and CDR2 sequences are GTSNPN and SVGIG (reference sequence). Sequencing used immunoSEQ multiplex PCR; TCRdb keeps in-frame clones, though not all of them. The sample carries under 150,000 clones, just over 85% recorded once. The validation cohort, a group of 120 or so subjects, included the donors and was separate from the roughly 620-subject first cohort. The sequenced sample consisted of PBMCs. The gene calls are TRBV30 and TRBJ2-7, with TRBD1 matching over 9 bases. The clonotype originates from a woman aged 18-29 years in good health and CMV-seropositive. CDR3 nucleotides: TGTGCCTGGAGTGTACCCGGGACAGGGAAATACGAGCAGTACTTC. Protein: CAWSVPGTGKYEQYF.